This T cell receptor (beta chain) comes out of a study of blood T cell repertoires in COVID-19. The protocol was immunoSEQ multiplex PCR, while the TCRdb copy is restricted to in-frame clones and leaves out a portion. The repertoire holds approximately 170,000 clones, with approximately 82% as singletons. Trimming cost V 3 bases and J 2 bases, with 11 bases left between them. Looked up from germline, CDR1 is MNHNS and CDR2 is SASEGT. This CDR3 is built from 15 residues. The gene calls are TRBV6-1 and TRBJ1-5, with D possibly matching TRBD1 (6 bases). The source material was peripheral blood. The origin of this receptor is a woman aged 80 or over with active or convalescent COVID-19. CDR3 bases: TGTGCCAGCAGTGATGCGGCAGGGGGCAATCAGCCCCAGCATTTT. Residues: CASSDAAGGNQPQHF.